This paragraph reports one T cell receptor beta chain. Authors' processing steps: It was from reference gene primer amplification that nucleated cell counts were estimated. The data were produced by immunoSEQ multiplex PCR, yet TCRdb's version contains in-frame clones alone and is incomplete. That table is the source of V, J and clone size, and D and trimming were worked out from the DNA. The table shows roughly 250,000 clones, with approximately 80% occurring only once. The data are from a study of blood T cell repertoires in COVID-19. Overall study context: Sites in the United States, Italy and Spain provided acute and convalescent COVID-19 samples. The cDNA or gDNA used as material had been derived from T cells, B-cell-depleted T cells, or PBMCs.

The sample was peripheral blood. This receptor was obtained from a woman in her 70s with acute or convalescent COVID-19.

CDR3 nucleotide sequence: TGTGCCAGCAGTGACAGGGGGCCCCTCATCGCCCAGCATTTT. Translating it yields CASSDRGPLIAQHF. The chain has TRBV6-1 and TRBJ1-5, with TRBD1 matching over 8 bases. The CDR3 spans 14 residues. Trimming cost V 3 bases and J 11 bases; bases outside gene matches: 9. Germline V gene lookup returns CDR1 MNHNS and CDR2 SASEGT.